The 31 T cell receptor beta chains below come from one sample, sequenced in a study of blood T cell repertoires in COVID-19. The protocol was immunoSEQ multiplex PCR, while the TCRdb copy is restricted to in-frame clones and leaves out a portion. This sample yields 23,000 or so clones, of which around four fifths are seen a single time; 6.5% to 8.5% belongs to the top ten. Sequenced: peripheral blood. The origin of the receptors is a human donor in a cohort sampled during active COVID-19.

The chain combines TRBV5-1 with TRBJ2-7, with D perhaps TRBD2 (5 bases). The CDR3 spans 16 residues. With 0 bases removed from V and 0 bases from J, the gap between germline ends came to 13 bases. The germline CDR1 and CDR2 sequences are SGHRS and YFSETQ. CDR3 loop: CASSLVALGSSYEQYF. The CDR3, as DNA: TGCGCCAGCAGCTTGGTGGCGTTGGGGAGCTCCTACGAGCAGTACTTC.

V usage is TRBV28 and J usage is TRBJ1-1; unclear D gene. Trimming removed 5 bases at V and 8 bases at J, with 9 bases between. CDR1 and CDR2 from the germline V gene are MDHEN and SYDVKM. The length of the CDR3 is 11 residues. In DNA, the CDR3 is TGTGCCAGCAGTCTGACAAAAGAAGCTTTCTTT. Translation: CASSLTKEAFF.

V and J are TRBV10-2 and TRBJ2-1, with TRBD1 matching over 9 bases. Germline V gives CDR1 WSHSY, CDR2 SAAADI. The CDR3 is 14 amino acids. The junction had 17 bases not matched to a gene; V was cut back by 11 bases and J by 12 bases. CDR3 loop: CAASTPGTGSLQFF. The CDR3 DNA reads as TGCGCCGCCTCAACCCCCGGGACAGGGAGTCTGCAGTTCTTC.

This clone appeared a few times. For the CDR3, the DNA is TGTGCCAGCAGTTCAAGGGGTTGGGACGAGCAGTACTTC. Protein product: CASSSRGWDEQYF. This chain joins TRBV7-9 and TRBJ2-7; the D gene is possibly TRBD1 (5 bases). The CDR3 covers 13 residues. CDR1 SEHNR and CDR2 FQNEAQ come from the germline V gene (reference sequence). Trimming shortened V by 6 bases and J by 5 bases, and 14 bases separated the two germline ends.

The CDR3, as DNA: TGTGCCAGTACACGACAGGGGGCGTCCACCGGGGAGCTGTTTTTT. Protein sequence: CASTRQGASTGELFF. The chain uses TRBV19 and TRBJ2-2; 10 positions match TRBD1. Trimming at V came to 7 bases and at J to 4 bases, leaving 6 bases not matched to a gene. Germline loops: CDR1 LNHDA, CDR2 SQIVND (reference sequence). This CDR3 comprises 15 residues.

This chain connects TRBV3-1 (or the pseudogene TRBV3-2) to TRBJ1-2, with 7 bases that match TRBD1. CDR1 LGHDT and CDR2 YNNKEL come from the germline V gene (reference sequence). CDR3 length equals 13 residues. With 0 bases clipped from V and 6 bases from J, the junction kept 1 base outside the gene matches. This CDR3 is CASSQDTGDGYTF. In DNA form, the CDR3 reads TGTGCCAGCAGCCAAGACACAGGGGATGGCTACACCTTC.

The CDR3 is CASSLERGGNEQFF. CDR3 nucleotides: TGCGCCAGCAGCTTGGAACGGGGGGGCAATGAGCAGTTCTTC. The rearrangement joins TRBV5-1 to TRBJ2-1; 8 bases line up with TRBD2. This CDR3 has 14 amino acids. The V and J ends lost 0 bases and 6 bases, in that order; junction bases with no gene match: 2. Germline V gives CDR1 SGHRS, CDR2 YFSETQ.

This rearrangement joins TRBV24-1 to TRBJ2-3, with 7 bases lining up with TRBD2. The CDR3 contains 18 residues. CDR1 is KGHDR and CDR2 is SFDVKD in the germline V gene. J was trimmed by 3 bases and V by 0 bases; bases with no gene match: 11. CDR3 loop: CATSDLRLGARGTDTQYF. CDR3 coding DNA: TGTGCCACCAGTGATTTGAGGCTCGGGGCGCGGGGGACAGATACGCAGTATTTT.

This clone was picked up one time. The chain carries TRBV4-1 and TRBJ2-7; TRBD2 agrees at 8 bases. V lost 0 bases, J lost 0 bases, and 4 bases stayed unmatched. The CDR3 is made up of 16 amino acids. Germline V gives CDR1 MGHRA, CDR2 YSYEKL. CDR3 residues: CASSQDSGVASYEQYF. In DNA, the CDR3 is TGCGCCAGCAGCCAAGATAGCGGGGTAGCCTCCTACGAGCAGTACTTC.

V usage is TRBV6-1 and J usage is TRBJ1-3; TRBD1 aligns across 7 bases. Trimming removed 2 bases from V and 4 bases from J; junction bases left unmatched: 8. Germline V lookup: CDR1 MNHNS, CDR2 SASEGT. CDR3 size: 16 residues. As DNA, the CDR3 is TGTGCCAGCAGTGAAAAACAGGGGATGCGGGGAAACACCATATATTTT. It is translated as CASSEKQGMRGNTIYF.

The V call is TRBV3-1 (or the pseudogene TRBV3-2), the J call TRBJ2-7; no firm D call. The CDR3 sequence is 15 residues long. Germline CDR1 and CDR2: LGHDT and YNNKEL (reference sequence). V shed 1 base and J shed 0 bases, with 10 bases lying between them. The CDR3 protein is CASSQGRQPSYEQYF. The CDR3 coding sequence is TGTGCCAGCAGCCAAGGCAGGCAGCCCTCCTACGAGCAGTACTTC.

This clone was counted only a few times. The chain recombines TRBV19 with TRBJ1-1, with D possibly TRBD1 on 6 matching bases. Per germline, CDR1 LNHDA and CDR2 SQIVND (reference sequence). Deletions cut 3 bases from V and 0 bases from J, with 26 bases between. The CDR3 has 20 residues. The CDR3 nucleotides read TGTGCCAGTAGTATTACGGTCCCGACCAGGGGTCAGGAAATGAACACTGAAGCTTTCTTT. This sequence encodes CASSITVPTRGQEMNTEAFF.

The V and J genes are TRBV3-1 (or the pseudogene TRBV3-2) and TRBJ1-3, with a possible D match to TRBD1 (6 bases). This CDR3 comprises 14 residues. Trimming left V 4 bases short and J 6 bases short, with 13 bases between. From germline, CDR1 is LGHDT and CDR2 YNNKEL (reference sequence). The CDR3 region is CASSPLTGLNTIYF. The CDR3 nucleotides read TGTGCCAGCAGCCCTCTGACAGGCCTAAACACCATATATTTT.

The chain recombines TRBV19 with TRBJ2-1, with TRBD2 as a possible D gene (6 bases). V lost 5 bases and J 8 bases, leaving 22 bases between the germline ends. The length of the CDR3 is 16 residues. Germline lookup yields CDR1 LNHDA and CDR2 SQIVND (reference sequence). DNA for the CDR3: TGTGCCAGTAGTCGGCTAATAACTAGCTTTAGGGATGAGCAGTTCTTC. It codes for CASSRLITSFRDEQFF.

Worth noting for this clone: One end of the junction is discordant with germline, which a read error may explain. The J gene is TRBJ2-7, the V gene TRBV6-5, with 9 nucleotides matching TRBD1. There are 12 residues in the CDR3. CDR1 is MNHEY, CDR2 SVGAGI, per germline. The CDR3 region is CASNSVGGQGEF. CDR3 coding DNA: TGTGCCAGCAACTCGGTGGGGGGACAGGGCGAATTC.

The V gene is TRBV2, the J gene TRBJ2-1; unclear D gene. Deletions cut 3 bases from V and 0 bases from J, with 9 bases between. This CDR3 contains 15 residues. Germline loops: CDR1 SNHLY, CDR2 FYNNEI. The DNA of the CDR3 is TGTGCCAGCAGTGAGGTCGTTAGCTCCTACAATGAGCAGTTCTTC. It encodes CASSEVVSSYNEQFF. The whole variable domain, remainder taken from reference TRBV2 and TRBJ2-1, is EPEVTQTPSHQVTQMGQEVILRCVPISNHLYFYWYRQILGQKVEFLVSFYNNEISEKSEIFDDQFSVERPDGSNFTLKIRSTKLEDSAMYFCASSEVVSSYNEQFFGPGTRLTVL.

The V call is TRBV5-1, the J call TRBJ1-4, with TRBD1 identical over 8 bases. CDR3 length: 17 residues. From germline, CDR1 is SGHRS and CDR2 YFSETQ. V dropped 4 bases and J dropped 7; count of bases not matched to a gene: 15. The CDR3 reads CASSLDRGSPAGEKLFF. Written as DNA, the CDR3 is TGCGCCAGCAGCCTCGACAGGGGTTCGCCCGCGGGTGAAAAACTGTTTTTT.

The chain joins TRBV6-5 to TRBJ1-5; 8 bases fit TRBD1. Germline assignment: CDR1 MNHEY and CDR2 SVGAGI. This CDR3 spans 14 amino acids. J was trimmed by 2 bases and V by 9 bases; bases with no gene match: 6. The CDR3, as DNA: TGTGCCAGTTACGACAGGGGTGGCAATCAGCCCCAGCATTTT. Amino acid sequence: CASYDRGGNQPQHF.

This clone was recorded only once. J is TRBJ2-1 and V is TRBV5-1; 14 bases map to TRBD2. The CDR3 totals 21 residues. Germline values: CDR1 SGHRS, CDR2 YFSETQ. After removal of 3 bases from V and 3 bases from J, the junction contained 17 bases not matched to a gene. The chain's CDR3 is CASSWPQGTSGGDTNYNEQFF. CDR3 DNA sequence: TGCGCCAGCAGCTGGCCCCAGGGGACTAGCGGGGGAGATACAAACTACAATGAGCAGTTCTTC.

The genes are TRBV28 and TRBJ1-1; TRBD1 is a possible D gene (5 bases). The CDR3 is made up of 15 amino acids. Trimming took 8 bases from V and 5 from J, leaving 21 bases between them. Germline assignment: CDR1 MDHEN and CDR2 SYDVKM. CDR3 DNA sequence: TGTGCCAGCCCACCTAGAGGGTTGGAGGGGACTGAAGCTTTCTTT. This translates into CASPPRGLEGTEAFF.

The chain combines TRBV6-1 with TRBJ1-6; D is unclear. In germline, CDR1 is MNHNS, CDR2 SASEGT. The CDR3 runs to 15 residues. The V end was cut by 2 bases, the J end by 5 bases, with 10 bases between. The DNA for the CDR3 is TGTGCCAGCAGTGAACAATGGGGAGATAATTCACCCCTCCACTTT. It codes for CASSEQWGDNSPLHF.

In this sample, this clone turned up once. The chain is built from TRBV28 and TRBJ1-2, with D possibly matching TRBD1 (6 bases). Germline V gives CDR1 MDHEN, CDR2 SYDVKM. V gave up 5 bases and J gave up 1 base, with 14 bases separating them. There are 15 residues in the CDR3. The CDR3 coding sequence is TGTGCCAGCAGTCCCACTGACAGGCATAACTATGGCTACACCTTC. Translation gives CASSPTDRHNYGYTF.

The rearrangement joins TRBV5-1 to TRBJ2-2; a weak D match, TRBD1 (8 bases). The V gene's germline CDR1 is SGHRS and CDR2 YFSETQ. The ends were cut back, 4 bases at V and 11 bases at J, with 21 bases in the middle. This CDR3 is built from 15 residues. The CDR3 coding sequence is TGCGCCAGCAGCCCTAGCGGACAGGGCCCCTTTGAGCTGTTTTTT. This sequence encodes CASSPSGQGPFELFF.

The chain combines TRBV6-5 with TRBJ2-4, with TRBD1 matching over 7 bases. CDR3 length: 15 amino acids. Trimming took 10 bases from V and 2 from J; bases not matched to a gene: 11. Germline lookup yields CDR1 MNHEY and CDR2 SVGAGI. CDR3 bases: TGTGCCATCCGATATCAGACAGGGTCCAAAAACATTCAGTACTTC. Protein product: CAIRYQTGSKNIQYF.

The rearrangement joins TRBV3-1 (or the pseudogene TRBV3-2) to TRBJ2-1, with 9 bases matching TRBD2. The germline CDR1 and CDR2 sequences are LGHDT and YNNKEL (reference sequence). CDR3 length equals 16 residues. The V gene end was trimmed by 4 bases and the J gene end by 4 bases; junction bases not matched to a gene: 8. CDR3 in DNA: TGTGCCAGCAGCCTCCTTTCTAGCGGGGCGTACAATGAGCAGTTCTTC. Translation gives CASSLLSSGAYNEQFF.

The chain joins TRBV5-1 to TRBJ1-2; TRBD1 aligns across 7 bases. This CDR3 spans 16 amino acids. V lost 0 bases to trimming and J lost 4 bases; unmatched junction nucleotides: 9. Germline assignment: CDR1 SGHRS and CDR2 YFSETQ. The chain's CDR3 is CASSLEGAGRPYGYTF. CDR3 DNA sequence: TGCGCCAGCAGCTTGGAGGGGGCGGGCAGGCCCTATGGCTACACCTTC.

This chain links TRBV29-1 with TRBJ2-1; D might be TRBD2 (6 bases). CDR1 is SQVTM, CDR2 ANQGSEA, per germline. V gave up 2 bases and J gave up 0 bases, with 20 bases separating them. The CDR3 consists of 18 residues. The CDR3 region has the DNA TGCAGCGTTGAACTCGGGACTCTGATGGATAGCTCCTACAATGAGCAGTTCTTC. Its translation is CSVELGTLMDSSYNEQFF.

Regarding this clone: The same CDR3 arises from other DNA sequences in this sample as well. V and J are TRBV2 and TRBJ2-3; D gene uncertain. This CDR3 is 14 amino acids long. Germline CDR1 and CDR2: SNHLY and FYNNEI. V lost 3 bases and J lost 2, with 9 bases in between. The CDR3 is CASSDGLITDTQYF. The CDR3 DNA reads as TGTGCCAGCAGTGATGGCCTGATCACAGATACGCAGTATTTT.

The V gene is TRBV4-1, the J gene TRBJ1-4, with 8 bases matching TRBD1. J lost 0 bases, V lost 6 bases, and 9 bases had no gene match. The germline V gene encodes CDR1 MGHRA and CDR2 YSYEKL. The length of the CDR3 is 17 residues. The CDR3 sequence is CASRLRIQGATNEKLFF. Here the CDR3 DNA reads TGCGCCAGCAGACTTCGAATACAGGGGGCAACTAATGAAAAACTGTTTTTT.

This clone came up once. The chain recombines TRBV19 with TRBJ1-5; 8 nucleotides match TRBD1. Germline trimming cut 6 bases from V and 5 bases from J; bases unmatched to any gene: 3. CDR1 is LNHDA and CDR2 is SQIVND in the germline V gene (reference sequence). This CDR3 has 13 amino acids. CDR3: CASRDRADQPQHF. For the CDR3, the DNA is TGTGCCAGTAGGGACAGGGCGGATCAGCCCCAGCATTTT.

The chain carries TRBV30 and TRBJ2-3; D might be TRBD2 (7 bases). This CDR3 comprises 16 residues. Germline V CDR1 and CDR2: GTSNPN, SVGIG (reference sequence). Trimming shortened V by 4 bases and J by 0 bases, and 17 bases separated the two germline ends. CDR3 in DNA: TGTGCCTGGATTCGAGGGGGGGCCTTGAGCACAGATACGCAGTATTTT. It yields the protein CAWIRGGALSTDTQYF. Full variable domain (remainder filled in from reference TRBV30 and TRBJ2-3): SQTIHQWPATLVQPVGSPLSLECTVEGTSNPNLYWYRQAAGRGLQLLFYSVGIGQISSEVPQNLSASRPQDRQFILSSKKLLLSDSGFYLCAWIRGGALSTDTQYFGPGTRLTVL.